This is a list of T cell receptor beta chains from one sample in a study of CD8+ T cells in alopecia areata. Libraries were prepared by immunoSEQ multiplex PCR; TCRdb keeps only in-frame clonotypes and omits some of them. The sample includes about 140,000 clones, about 54% of them seen just once. Material for sequencing was CD4+ T cells sorted from blood. These TCRs come from a human donor in good health. Each CDR3 is given with its conserved first and last residue. A D gene is named only where the DNA matches it firmly. The size entry is marked missing in some rows and otherwise reads once, few, many or a size class.

J gene: TRBJ2-1
clone size: .
V gene: TRBV20-1
D gene: TRBD2
CDR3 protein: CSLTSSNEQFF
CDR3 DNA: TGCAGTCTGACTAGCTCCAATGAGCAGTTCTTC

J gene: TRBJ2-1
clone size: once
V gene: TRBV4-1
D gene: .
CDR3 protein: CASSQVSFNEQFF
CDR3 DNA: TGCGCCAGCAGCCAAGTCTCTTTCAATGAGCAGTTCTTC

J gene: TRBJ1-3
clone size: few
V gene: TRBV6-6
D gene: .
CDR3 protein: CASSSTGNTIYF
CDR3 DNA: TGTGCCAGCAGTTCGACCGGAAACACCATATATTTT

J gene: TRBJ1-1
clone size: .
V gene: TRBV5-1
D gene: .
CDR3 protein: CASGRGIIGSEAFF
CDR3 DNA: TGCGCCAGCGGCCGCGGCATTATCGGATCTGAAGCTTTCTTT

J gene: TRBJ1-4
clone size: .
V gene: TRBV25-1
D gene: .
CDR3 protein: CASSDPGATNEKLFF
CDR3 DNA: TGTGCCAGCAGTGACCCAGGGGCTACGAATGAAAAACTGTTTTTT

J gene: TRBJ2-5
clone size: .
V gene: TRBV15
D gene: TRBD2
CDR3 protein: CATSRAGSGGETQYF
CDR3 DNA: TGTGCCACCAGCAGAGCAGGTAGCGGGGGTGAGACCCAGTACTTC

J gene: TRBJ2-1
clone size: .
V gene: TRBV5-1
D gene: .
CDR3 protein: CASSLTMDEQFF
CDR3 DNA: TGCGCCAGCAGCTTGACTATGGATGAGCAGTTCTTC

J gene: TRBJ2-1
clone size: .
V gene: TRBV5-4
D gene: .
CDR3 protein: CASSFVADLTNEQFF
CDR3 DNA: TGTGCCAGCAGCTTCGTAGCGGACCTCACCAATGAGCAGTTCTTC

J gene: TRBJ2-7
clone size: .
V gene: TRBV27
D gene: .
CDR3 protein: CASSLIGSYEQYF
CDR3 DNA: TGTGCCAGCAGTTTGATTGGGTCCTACGAGCAGTACTTC

J gene: TRBJ2-7
clone size: .
V gene: TRBV5-1
D gene: TRBD1
CDR3 protein: CASSLPTGNEQYF
CDR3 DNA: TGCGCCAGCAGCTTACCGACAGGGAACGAGCAGTACTTC

J gene: TRBJ2-5
clone size: .
V gene: TRBV9
D gene: .
CDR3 protein: CASSVAFGASRQETQYF
CDR3 DNA: TGTGCCAGCAGCGTAGCTTTCGGGGCCAGTCGTCAAGAGACCCAGTACTTC

J gene: TRBJ2-7
clone size: .
V gene: TRBV6-4
D gene: TRBD2
CDR3 protein: CASSRGVSGAGEQYF
CDR3 DNA: TGTGCCAGCTCACGTGGTGTTAGCGGGGCCGGGGAGCAGTACTTC

J gene: TRBJ1-2
clone size: .
V gene: TRBV7-4
D gene: .
CDR3 protein: CASSLEVEGHYGYTF
CDR3 DNA: TGTGCCAGCAGCTTGGAGGTCGAGGGTCACTATGGCTACACCTTC

J gene: TRBJ1-1
clone size: .
V gene: TRBV9
D gene: .
CDR3 protein: CASSPRQSLNTEAFF
CDR3 DNA: TGTGCCAGCAGCCCCCGACAGAGTTTGAACACTGAAGCTTTCTTT

J gene: TRBJ1-1
clone size: .
V gene: TRBV6-6
D gene: .
CDR3 protein: CASSSSTGNTEAFF
CDR3 DNA: .

J gene: TRBJ2-1
clone size: .
V gene: TRBV29-1
D gene: TRBD2
CDR3 protein: CSSGTSVNEQFF
CDR3 DNA: TGCAGCTCCGGGACTAGCGTCAATGAGCAGTTCTTC

J gene: TRBJ1-1
clone size: once
V gene: TRBV27
D gene: .
CDR3 protein: CASSFVGGPKSEAFF
CDR3 DNA: TGTGCCAGCAGTTTTGTAGGGGGGCCCAAATCTGAAGCTTTCTTT

J gene: TRBJ2-5
clone size: .
V gene: TRBV29-1
D gene: .
CDR3 protein: CSVVRQETQYF
CDR3 DNA: TGCAGCGTTGTCCGCCAAGAGACCCAGTACTTC

J gene: TRBJ2-7
clone size: .
V gene: TRBV29-1
D gene: .
CDR3 protein: CSVGEWVGYEQYF
CDR3 DNA: TGCAGCGTTGGAGAGTGGGTGGGCTACGAGCAGTACTTC

J gene: TRBJ2-5
clone size: .
V gene: TRBV28
D gene: TRBD2
CDR3 protein: CASKDLAGAAQETQYF
CDR3 DNA: TGTGCCAGCAAGGATCTAGCGGGTGCGGCCCAAGAGACCCAGTACTTC

J gene: TRBJ2-1
clone size: .
V gene: TRBV11-1
D gene: .
CDR3 protein: CASRLSGVYNEQFF
CDR3 DNA: TGTGCCAGCAGGTTATCCGGGGTCTACAATGAGCAGTTCTTC

J gene: TRBJ2-3
clone size: few
V gene: TRBV5-5
D gene: .
CDR3 protein: CASSLGHRTDTQYF
CDR3 DNA: TGTGCCAGCAGCTTGGGTCACCGCACAGATACGCAGTATTTT